The T cell receptor (beta chain) described here comes from a study of blood T cell repertoires in COVID-19. Overall study: The study drew acute and convalescent COVID-19 samples from the United States, Italy and Spain. Sources were T cells, B-cell-depleted T cells, or PBMCs; the material itself was cDNA or gDNA.

The CDR3 covers 14 residues. From germline, CDR1 is MNHNS and CDR2 SASEGT. About this clone: A read error may account for a junction end that differs from germline.

Authors' processing steps: Reference gene primer amplification in the assay estimated nucleated cell counts. Produced via immunoSEQ multiplex PCR; TCRdb's table is partial and in-frame only. V and J calls and clone size are copied from that table; D and trimming were computed from the DNA. This repertoire shows a few hundred thousand clones, around 90% found once; its top ten account for less than 1%. Sequenced input: peripheral blood. V and J are TRBV6-1 and TRBJ2-1; TRBD2 aligns across 11 bases. This receptor was identified in a middle-aged woman who had recovered from COVID-19. DNA of the CDR3: TGTGCCAGCAGTGATCCCGACTCCGGGACTAGCGGAGTCTTC. Translated, it gives CASSDPDSGTSGVF.